Presented here are 15 T cell receptor beta chains from one specimen sequenced in a study of cytomegalovirus exposure and HLA in healthy donors. Primers for the PCR totalled 60 Vbeta and 13 Jbeta. TCRdb keeps only in-frame clones here, not all; method: immunoSEQ multiplex PCR. Altogether about 160,000 clones are present, roughly 80% being singletons, with the ten largest covering around 5%. The material sequenced was PBMCs. These receptors were obtained from a man aged 25-45 years in good health and CMV-seronegative.

The gene calls are TRBV2 and TRBJ1-1; 8 positions agree with TRBD1. Per germline, CDR1 SNHLY and CDR2 FYNNEI. CDR3 length: 13 amino acids. The V and J ends lost 8 bases and 0 bases, in that order; junction bases with no gene match: 2. The CDR3, as DNA: TGTGCCAGCCGGACAGGGTTGAACACTGAAGCTTTCTTT. It is translated as CASRTGLNTEAFF.

The rearrangement joins TRBV7-9 to TRBJ2-5; TRBD1 matches 8 bases. V shed 4 bases, J shed 11 bases, and the junction held 15 bases outside the gene matches. Germline V CDR1 and CDR2: SEHNR, FQNEAQ (reference sequence). The CDR3 has 15 residues. Here the CDR3 reads CASSSSRQGAWEQYF. In DNA, the CDR3 is TGTGCCAGCAGCTCTTCCCGCCAGGGGGCGTGGGAGCAGTACTTC.

As concerns this clone: An end of the junction differs from the germline gene, which may be a read error. The chain employs TRBV6-4 and TRBJ2-1, with TRBD1 as a possible D gene (5 bases). Germline values: CDR1 MRHNA, CDR2 SNTAGT. There are 15 residues in the CDR3. The CDR3 nucleotides read TGTGCCAGCAGCCAGACAGTACCAGGCTCCTCGCCGTCCCTCTTC. Translation gives CASSQTVPGSSPSLF.

V usage is TRBV30 and J usage is TRBJ2-7; 7 bases agree with TRBD2. V shed 0 bases, J shed 4 bases, and the junction held 18 bases outside the gene matches. Germline CDR1 GTSNPN, CDR2 SVGIG (reference sequence). This CDR3 has 18 amino acids. The CDR3 bases are TGTGCCTGGAGTGTAGACGGGACTAAAGCGGGATGGAAGTACGAGCAGTACTTC. Protein product: CAWSVDGTKAGWKYEQYF.

The genes are TRBV11-2 and TRBJ2-4; perhaps TRBD2 as D (6 bases). Germline CDR1 reads SGHAT; CDR2 reads FQNNGV. V lost 6 bases to trimming and J lost 0 bases, with 9 bases between them. The CDR3 is 14 amino acids. The CDR3 bases are TGTGCCAGCAGGGGGGGAGGAGCCAAAAACATTCAGTACTTC. Amino acids: CASRGGGAKNIQYF. Full variable domain (remainder filled in from reference TRBV11-2 and TRBJ2-4): EAGVAQSPRYKIIEKRQSVAFWCNPISGHATLYWYQQILGQGPKLLIQFQNNGVVDDSQLPKDRFSAERLKGVDSTLKIQPAKLEDSAVYLCASRGGGAKNIQYFGAGTRLSVL.

The chain couples TRBV19 to TRBJ1-1, with D maybe TRBD1 (5 bases). In germline, CDR1 is LNHDA, CDR2 SQIVND (reference sequence). This CDR3 is 14 amino acids long. V was trimmed by 4 bases and J by 4 bases, leaving 13 bases between them. The CDR3 DNA follows: TGTGCCAGTAGTAGACTCCAGGGTAGCACTGAAGCTTTCTTT. It encodes CASSRLQGSTEAFF.

V is TRBV5-6 and J is TRBJ1-5, with TRBD1 matching over 10 bases. The germline CDR1 and CDR2 sequences are SGHDT and YYEEEE. The ends lost 0 bases at V and 5 bases at J; junction bases unmatched: 5. The CDR3 is made up of 16 amino acids. The CDR3 loop is CASSLAMGTGDQPQHF. The CDR3 DNA reads as TGTGCCAGCAGCTTGGCTATGGGGACAGGGGATCAGCCCCAGCATTTT.

The chain carries TRBV19 and TRBJ2-5, with a possible D match to TRBD1 (5 bases). V was clipped by 5 bases and J by 2 bases, with 12 bases between them. This CDR3 has 14 residues. The V gene's germline CDR1 is LNHDA and CDR2 SQIVND (reference sequence). CDR3 loop: CASSVLGAQETQYF. In DNA, the CDR3 is TGTGCCAGTAGTGTTTTAGGGGCACAAGAGACCCAGTACTTC.

J is TRBJ1-5 and V is TRBV19; 7 nucleotides line up with TRBD1. Germline CDR1 LNHDA, CDR2 SQIVND (reference sequence). The J segment lost 7 bases and the V segment lost 6 bases, leaving 3 bases of the junction unmatched. The CDR3 length is 12 residues. The DNA for the CDR3 is TGTGCCAGTAGGGCAGGGGGACAGCCCCAGCATTTT. This codes for CASRAGGQPQHF.

The rearrangement joins TRBV9 to TRBJ1-3; D remains ambiguous. The V end was cut by 3 bases, the J end by 3 bases, with 7 bases between. The V gene's germline CDR1 is SGDLS and CDR2 YYNGEE. This CDR3 is 13 amino acids long. In DNA form, the CDR3 reads TGTGCCAGCAGCGGCGGGGATGGAAACACCATATATTTT. It specifies CASSGGDGNTIYF.

A few counts support this clone. The chain carries TRBV7-9 and TRBJ2-7; TRBD2 matches 11 bases. Germline V gene lookup returns CDR1 SEHNR and CDR2 FQNEAQ (reference sequence). V lost 1 base, J lost 3 bases, and 8 bases stayed unmatched. This CDR3 region has 17 residues. CDR3 nucleotides: TGTGCCAGCAGCTTAGTAGGCCTAGCGGGGGGACTCTACGAGCAGTACTTC. It codes for CASSLVGLAGGLYEQYF.

The V gene is TRBV5-1, the J gene TRBJ2-1, with TRBD2 matching over 8 bases. CDR3 length equals 15 residues. The junction had 8 bases not matched to a gene; V was cut back by 4 bases and J by 5 bases. In germline, CDR1 is SGHRS, CDR2 YFSETQ. The CDR3, as DNA: TGCGCCAGCAGCGTAAGCGGGAGAGGGGACAATGAGCAGTTCTTC. This sequence encodes CASSVSGRGDNEQFF.

This clone was picked up one time. The CDR3 DNA sequence: TGTGCCAGCGAGAGAAGTCGCTTCTCTGGAAACACCATATATTTT. This translates into CASERSRFSGNTIYF. The chain carries TRBV6-5 and TRBJ1-3; D gene ambiguous. V shed 8 bases and J shed 0 bases, with 14 bases lying between them. CDR3 length: 15 amino acids. Germline V CDR1 and CDR2: MNHEY, SVGAGI.

The CDR3 DNA reads TGTGCCAGCTCCCCAAGGGGGCGGGACACTGAAGCTTTCTTT. Encoded protein: CASSPRGRDTEAFF. The chain links TRBV18 to TRBJ1-1; the match to TRBD1 covers 7 bases. J lost 3 bases, V lost 6 bases, and 7 bases had no gene match. CDR3 length equals 14 residues. Germline-derived CDR1 and CDR2 are KGHSH and LQKENI.

The J gene is TRBJ2-6, the V gene TRBV28, with D tentatively TRBD1 (6 bases). In germline, CDR1 is MDHEN, CDR2 SYDVKM. The CDR3 contains 15 residues. The V end was cut by 10 bases, the J end by 4 bases, with 17 bases between. The CDR3 DNA is TGTGCCACCCGACAGGCAAAGTCGGGGGCCAACGTCCTGACTTTC. This translates into CATRQAKSGANVLTF.